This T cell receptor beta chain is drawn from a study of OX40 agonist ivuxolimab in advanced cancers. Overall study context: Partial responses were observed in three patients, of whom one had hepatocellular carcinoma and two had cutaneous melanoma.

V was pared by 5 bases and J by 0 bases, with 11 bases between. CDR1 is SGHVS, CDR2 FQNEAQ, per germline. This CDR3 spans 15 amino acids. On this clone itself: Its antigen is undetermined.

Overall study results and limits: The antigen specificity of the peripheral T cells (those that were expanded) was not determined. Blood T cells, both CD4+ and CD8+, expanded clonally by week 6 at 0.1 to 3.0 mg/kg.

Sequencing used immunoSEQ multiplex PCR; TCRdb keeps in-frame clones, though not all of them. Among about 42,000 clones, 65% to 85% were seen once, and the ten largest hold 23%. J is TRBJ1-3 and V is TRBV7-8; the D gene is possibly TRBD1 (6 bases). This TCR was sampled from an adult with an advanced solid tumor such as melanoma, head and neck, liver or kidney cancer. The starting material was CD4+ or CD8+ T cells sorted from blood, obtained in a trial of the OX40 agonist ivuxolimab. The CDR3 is CASSAGQSSGNTIYF. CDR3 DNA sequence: TGTGCCAGCAGCGCGGGACAAAGCTCTGGAAACACCATATATTTT.